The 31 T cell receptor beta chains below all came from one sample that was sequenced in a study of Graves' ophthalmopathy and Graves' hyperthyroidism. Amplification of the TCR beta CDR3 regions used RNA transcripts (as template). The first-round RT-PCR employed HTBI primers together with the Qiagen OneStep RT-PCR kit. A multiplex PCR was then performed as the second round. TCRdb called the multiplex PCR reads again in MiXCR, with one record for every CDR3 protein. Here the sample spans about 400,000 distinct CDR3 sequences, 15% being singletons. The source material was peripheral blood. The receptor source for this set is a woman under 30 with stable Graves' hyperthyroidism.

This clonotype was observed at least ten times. The CDR3 region is CASGGSLNYGYTF. As DNA, the CDR3 is TGTGCCAGCGGTGGTTCCCTTAACTATGGCTACACCTTC. The chain employs TRBV12-3 or TRBV12-4 and TRBJ1-2; D is unclear. V dropped 8 bases and J dropped 1 base, with 11 bases sitting between them. The CDR3 sequence is 13 residues long.

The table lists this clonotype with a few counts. The CDR3, as DNA: TGTGCCAGCAGCTTACAGGCGGGCGCCACCTACGAGCAGTACTTC. It encodes CASSLQAGATYEQYF. This chain uses TRBV7-3 with TRBJ2-7, with a weak D call TRBD2 (5 bases). The germline V and J ends were trimmed by 2 bases and 2 bases, with 13 bases remaining between them. CDR3 length equals 15 residues. Germline V gene lookup returns CDR1 SGHTA and CDR2 FQGTGA.

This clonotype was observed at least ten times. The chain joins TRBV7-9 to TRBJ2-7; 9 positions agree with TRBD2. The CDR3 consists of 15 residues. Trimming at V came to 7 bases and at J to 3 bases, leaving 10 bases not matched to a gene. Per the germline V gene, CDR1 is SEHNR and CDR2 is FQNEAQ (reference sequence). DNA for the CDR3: TGTGCCAGCAAGGAGGCGGGGGGGAAGGACTACGAGCAGTACTTC. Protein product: CASKEAGGKDYEQYF.

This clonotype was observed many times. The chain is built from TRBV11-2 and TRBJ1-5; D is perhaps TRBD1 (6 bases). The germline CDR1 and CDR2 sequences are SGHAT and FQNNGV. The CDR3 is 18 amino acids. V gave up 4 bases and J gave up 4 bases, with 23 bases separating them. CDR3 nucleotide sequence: TGTGCCAGCAGCTACGTGGGGACAAGGGGAATCCTTAATCAGCCCCAGCATTTT. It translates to CASSYVGTRGILNQPQHF. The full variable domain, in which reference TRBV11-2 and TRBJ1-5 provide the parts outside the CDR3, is EAGVAQSPRYKIIEKRQSVAFWCNPISGHATLYWYQQILGQGPKLLIQFQNNGVVDDSQLPKDRFSAERLKGVDSTLKIQPAKLEDSAVYLCASSYVGTRGILNQPQHFGDGTRLSIL.

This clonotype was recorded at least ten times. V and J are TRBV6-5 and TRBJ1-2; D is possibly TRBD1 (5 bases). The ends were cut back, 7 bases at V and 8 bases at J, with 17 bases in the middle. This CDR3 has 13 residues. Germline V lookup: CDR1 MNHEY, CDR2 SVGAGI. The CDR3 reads CASKLRRGDGYTF. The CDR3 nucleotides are TGTGCCAGCAAACTTAGACGCGGGGACGGCTACACCTTC.

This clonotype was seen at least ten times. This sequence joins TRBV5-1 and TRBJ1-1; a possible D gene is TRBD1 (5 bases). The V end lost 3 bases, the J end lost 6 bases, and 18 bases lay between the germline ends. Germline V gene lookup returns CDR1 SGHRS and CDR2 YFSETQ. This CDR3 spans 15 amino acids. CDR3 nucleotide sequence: TGCGCCAGCAGCTACCGGGACGGGAAAGCCGCTGAAGCTTTCTTT. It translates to CASSYRDGKAAEAFF. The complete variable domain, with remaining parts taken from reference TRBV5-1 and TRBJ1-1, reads KAGVTQTPRYLIKTRGQQVTLSCSPISGHRSVSWYQQTPGQGLQFLFEYFSETQRNKGNFPGRFSGRQFSNSRSEMNVSTLELGDSALYLCASSYRDGKAAEAFFGQGTRLTVV.

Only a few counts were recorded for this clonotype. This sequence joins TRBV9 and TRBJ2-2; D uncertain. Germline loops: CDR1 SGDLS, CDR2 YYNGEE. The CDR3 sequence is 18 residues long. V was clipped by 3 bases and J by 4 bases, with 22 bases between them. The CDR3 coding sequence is TGTGCCAGCAGCGGGAGACCGGGCCCCAGTAGCCCCACCGGGGAGCTGTTTTTT. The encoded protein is CASSGRPGPSSPTGELFF.

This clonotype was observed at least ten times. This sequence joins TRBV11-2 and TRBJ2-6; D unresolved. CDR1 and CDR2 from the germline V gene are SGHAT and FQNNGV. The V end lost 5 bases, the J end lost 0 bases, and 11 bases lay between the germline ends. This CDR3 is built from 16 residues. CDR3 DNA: TGTGCCAGCAGCCCCGACGGTAGCTCTGGGGCCAACGTCCTGACTTTC. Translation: CASSPDGSSGANVLTF.

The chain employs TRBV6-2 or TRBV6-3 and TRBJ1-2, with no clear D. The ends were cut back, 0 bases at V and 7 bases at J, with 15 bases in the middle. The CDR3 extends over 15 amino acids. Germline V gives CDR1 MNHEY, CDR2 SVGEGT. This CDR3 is CASSYSPPELGGYTF. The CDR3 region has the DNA TGTGCCAGCAGTTACTCCCCGCCGGAGTTGGGTGGCTACACCTTC.

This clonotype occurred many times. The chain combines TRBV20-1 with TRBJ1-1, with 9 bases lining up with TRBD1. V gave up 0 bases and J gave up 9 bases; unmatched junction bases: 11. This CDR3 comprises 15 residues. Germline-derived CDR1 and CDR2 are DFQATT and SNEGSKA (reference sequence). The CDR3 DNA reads TGCAGTGCTAGAGATTCAGGACAGGGGATTTTCCAAGCTTTCTTT. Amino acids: CSARDSGQGIFQAFF.

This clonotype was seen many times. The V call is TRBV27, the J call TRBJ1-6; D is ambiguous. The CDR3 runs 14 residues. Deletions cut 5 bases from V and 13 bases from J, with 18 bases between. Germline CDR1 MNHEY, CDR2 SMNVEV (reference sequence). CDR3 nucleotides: TGTGCCAGCAGTCAACCGGGCTCCGGGGAGCCCCTCCACTTT. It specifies CASSQPGSGEPLHF.

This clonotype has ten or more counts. CDR3 nucleotides: TGTGCCACAGGACAGCCATCCTACGAGCAGTACTTC. Protein sequence: CATGQPSYEQYF. The rearrangement links TRBV6-2 or TRBV6-3 to TRBJ2-7; tentative D call: TRBD1 (6 bases). V was cut by 10 bases and J by 1 base, with 11 bases left in between. The CDR3 runs to 12 residues. CDR1 MNHEY and CDR2 SVGEGT come from the germline V gene.

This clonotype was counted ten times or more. CDR3 sequence (DNA): TGTGCCAGCAGCCTTTTGTCGGTCGCCAATCAGCCCCAGCATTTT. It is translated as CASSLLSVANQPQHF. The chain employs TRBV27 and TRBJ1-5; D ambiguous. The V and J ends lost 6 bases and 3 bases respectively, with 15 bases between them. The germline CDR1 and CDR2 sequences are MNHEY and SMNVEV (reference sequence). The CDR3 has 15 residues.

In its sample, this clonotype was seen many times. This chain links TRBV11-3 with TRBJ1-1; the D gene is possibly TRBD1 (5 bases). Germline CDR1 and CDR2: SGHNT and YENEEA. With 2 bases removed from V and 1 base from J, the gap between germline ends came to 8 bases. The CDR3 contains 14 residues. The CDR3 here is CASSLMDKNTEAFF. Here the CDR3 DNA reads TGTGCCAGCAGCTTAATGGACAAGAACACTGAAGCTTTCTTT.

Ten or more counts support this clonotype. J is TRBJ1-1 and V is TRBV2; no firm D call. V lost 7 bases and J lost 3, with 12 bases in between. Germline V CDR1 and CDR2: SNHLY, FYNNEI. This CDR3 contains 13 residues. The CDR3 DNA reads TGTGCCAGCACGCCCGGTTGGGACACTGAAGCTTTCTTT. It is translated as CASTPGWDTEAFF.

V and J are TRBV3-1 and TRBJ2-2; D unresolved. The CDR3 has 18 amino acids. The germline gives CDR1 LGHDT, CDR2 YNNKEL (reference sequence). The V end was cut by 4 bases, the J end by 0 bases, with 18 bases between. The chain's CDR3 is CASSPPGQTLTNTGELFF. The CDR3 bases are TGTGCCAGCAGCCCCCCTGGGCAGACTCTTACGAACACCGGGGAGCTGTTTTTT. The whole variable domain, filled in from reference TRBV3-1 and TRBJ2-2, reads DTAVSQTPKYLVTQMGNDKSIKCEQNLGHDTMYWYKQDSKKFLKIMFSYNNKELIINETVPNRFSPKSPDKAHLNLHINSLELGDSAVYFCASSPPGQTLTNTGELFFGEGSRLTVL.

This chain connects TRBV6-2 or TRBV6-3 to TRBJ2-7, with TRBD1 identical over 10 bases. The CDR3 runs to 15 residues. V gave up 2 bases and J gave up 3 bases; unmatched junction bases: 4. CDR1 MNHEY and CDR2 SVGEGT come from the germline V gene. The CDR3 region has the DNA TGTGCCAGCAGTTACCGGGACAGGGGAAACTACGAGCAGTACTTC. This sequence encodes CASSYRDRGNYEQYF.

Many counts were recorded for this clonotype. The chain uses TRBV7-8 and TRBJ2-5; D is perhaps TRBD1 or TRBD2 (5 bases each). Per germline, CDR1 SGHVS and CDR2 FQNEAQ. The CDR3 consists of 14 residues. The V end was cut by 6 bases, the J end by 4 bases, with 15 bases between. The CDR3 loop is CASRPGTVRETQYF. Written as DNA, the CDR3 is TGTGCCAGCAGACCCGGGACGGTCAGAGAGACCCAGTACTTC.

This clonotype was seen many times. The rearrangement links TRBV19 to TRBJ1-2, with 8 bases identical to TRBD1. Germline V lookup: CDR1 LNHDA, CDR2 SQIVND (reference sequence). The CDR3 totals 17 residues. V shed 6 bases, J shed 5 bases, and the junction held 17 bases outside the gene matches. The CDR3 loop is CASRSLGQVFRGYGYTF. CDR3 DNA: TGTGCCAGTAGATCCCTGGGACAGGTTTTCCGAGGTTATGGCTACACCTTC.

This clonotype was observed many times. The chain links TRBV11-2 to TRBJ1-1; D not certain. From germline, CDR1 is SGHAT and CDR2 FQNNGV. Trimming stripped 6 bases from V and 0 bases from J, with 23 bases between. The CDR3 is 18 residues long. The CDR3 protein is CASRASPRWSKMNTEAFF. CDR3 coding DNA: TGTGCCAGCAGAGCCTCTCCGAGATGGAGTAAAATGAACACTGAAGCTTTCTTT. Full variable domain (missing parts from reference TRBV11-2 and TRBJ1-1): EAGVAQSPRYKIIEKRQSVAFWCNPISGHATLYWYQQILGQGPKLLIQFQNNGVVDDSQLPKDRFSAERLKGVDSTLKIQPAKLEDSAVYLCASRASPRWSKMNTEAFFGQGTRLTVV.

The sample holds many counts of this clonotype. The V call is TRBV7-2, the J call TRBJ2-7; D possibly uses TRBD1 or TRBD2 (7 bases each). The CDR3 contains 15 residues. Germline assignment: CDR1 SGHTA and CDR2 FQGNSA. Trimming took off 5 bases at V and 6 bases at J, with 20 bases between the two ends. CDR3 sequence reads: CASSQAEQGGSEQYF. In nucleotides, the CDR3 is TGTGCCAGCAGCCAGGCAGAGCAGGGGGGGTCCGAGCAGTACTTC.

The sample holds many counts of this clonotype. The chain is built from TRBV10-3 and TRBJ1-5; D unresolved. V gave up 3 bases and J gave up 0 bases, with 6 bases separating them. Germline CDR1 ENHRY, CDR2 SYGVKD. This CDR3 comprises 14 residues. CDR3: CAISDLPSNQPQHF. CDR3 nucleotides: TGTGCCATCAGTGACCTACCTAGCAATCAGCCCCAGCATTTT.

The CDR3 loop is CSDKRETQYF. The CDR3 DNA is TGCAGCGACAAAAGGGAGACCCAGTACTTC. The rearrangement joins TRBV29-1 to TRBJ2-5; D gene ambiguous. There are 10 residues in the CDR3. V lost 7 bases to trimming and J lost 5 bases, with 8 bases between them. The V gene's germline CDR1 is SQVTM and CDR2 ANQGSEA.

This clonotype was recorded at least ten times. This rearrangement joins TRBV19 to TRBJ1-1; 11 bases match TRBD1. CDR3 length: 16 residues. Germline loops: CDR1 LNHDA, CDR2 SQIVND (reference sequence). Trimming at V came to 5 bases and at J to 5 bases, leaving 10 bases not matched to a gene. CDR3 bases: TGTGCCAGTAGTTGGGACAGGGGGAGGGTGAGGACTGAAGCTTTCTTT. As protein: CASSWDRGRVRTEAFF.

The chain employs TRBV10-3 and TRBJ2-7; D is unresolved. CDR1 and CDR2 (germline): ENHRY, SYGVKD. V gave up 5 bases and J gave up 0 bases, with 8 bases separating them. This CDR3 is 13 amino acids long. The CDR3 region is CAISPPTSYEQYF. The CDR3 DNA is TGTGCCATCAGTCCCCCGACCTCCTACGAGCAGTACTTC.

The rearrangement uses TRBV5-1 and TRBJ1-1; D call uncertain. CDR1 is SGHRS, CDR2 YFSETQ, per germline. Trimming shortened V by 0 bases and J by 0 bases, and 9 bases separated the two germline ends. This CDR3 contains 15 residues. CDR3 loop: CASSLGWEMNTEAFF. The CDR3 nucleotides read TGCGCCAGCAGCTTGGGGTGGGAGATGAACACTGAAGCTTTCTTT.

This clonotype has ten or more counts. The CDR3 coding sequence is TGTGCCAGCAGCCCCCTTGGATTGAGGGGGGTTACCAATCAGCCCCAGCATTTT. Amino acid sequence: CASSPLGLRGVTNQPQHF. J is TRBJ1-5 and V is TRBV11-1; possible D gene TRBD1, 6 bases. Germline CDR1 is SGHAT and CDR2 is FQDESV (reference sequence). Trimming took off 5 bases at V and 3 bases at J, with 23 bases between the two ends. There are 18 residues in the CDR3.

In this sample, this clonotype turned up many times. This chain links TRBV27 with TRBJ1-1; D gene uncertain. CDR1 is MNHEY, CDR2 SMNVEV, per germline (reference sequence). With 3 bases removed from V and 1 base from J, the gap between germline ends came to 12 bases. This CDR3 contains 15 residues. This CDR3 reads CASSFSTRGNTEAFF. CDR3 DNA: TGTGCCAGCAGTTTTTCTACTCGAGGGAACACTGAAGCTTTCTTT.

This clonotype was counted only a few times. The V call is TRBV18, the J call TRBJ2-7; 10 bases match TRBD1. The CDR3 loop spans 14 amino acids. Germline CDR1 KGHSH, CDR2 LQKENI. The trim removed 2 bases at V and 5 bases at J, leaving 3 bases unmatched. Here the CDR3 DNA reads TGTGCCAGCTCACCAGACAGGGGGCGAAACGAGCAGTACTTC. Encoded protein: CASSPDRGRNEQYF.

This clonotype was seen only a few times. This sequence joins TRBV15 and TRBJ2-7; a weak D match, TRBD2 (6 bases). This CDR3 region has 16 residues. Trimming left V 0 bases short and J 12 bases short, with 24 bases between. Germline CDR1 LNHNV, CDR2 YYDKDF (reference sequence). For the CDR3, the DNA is TGTGCCACCAGCAGAGATGGGGCAGGGACTCCTACGAGGGTGTACTTC. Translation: CATSRDGAGTPTRVYF.

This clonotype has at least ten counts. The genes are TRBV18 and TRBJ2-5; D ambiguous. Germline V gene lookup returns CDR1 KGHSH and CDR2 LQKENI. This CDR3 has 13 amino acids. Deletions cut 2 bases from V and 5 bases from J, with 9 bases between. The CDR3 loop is CASSPGKEETQYF. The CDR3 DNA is TGTGCCAGCTCACCAGGGAAGGAGGAGACCCAGTACTTC.